This TCR beta chain was recorded in a study of T cells after yellow fever vaccination. Researchers made TCR cDNA using 5'RACE template switching, and this step added a universal primer site and UMIs. MiXCR, run by TCRdb on the 5' RACE reads, gives a single entry per CDR3 protein. The table includes about 260,000 distinct CDR3 sequences, roughly 5.2% detected once. Germline V CDR1 and CDR2: SNHLY, FYNNEI. The V end lost 6 bases, the J end lost 4 bases, and 3 bases lay between the germline ends. CDR3 length equals 11 residues. The rearrangement uses TRBV2 and TRBJ2-2, with D uncertain. The receptor's source is a man aged 18 to 29 who received the YFV17D yellow fever vaccine. This specimen was CD4+ T cells sorted from PBMCs, taken on the day of the yellow fever booster vaccination. The CDR3 coding sequence is TGTGCCAGCAGGGCCACCGGGGAGCTGTTTTTT. Its protein product is CASRATGELFF. The full variable domain, rest sourced from reference TRBV2 and TRBJ2-2, is EPEVTQTPSHQVTQMGQEVILRCVPISNHLYFYWYRQILGQKVEFLVSFYNNEISEKSEIFDDQFSVERPDGSNFTLKIRSTKLEDSAMYFCASRATGELFFGEGSRLTVL.